This is a list of T cell receptor beta chains from one sample in a study of T cell responses to AZD1222 COVID-19 vaccine. Sequencing used immunoSEQ multiplex PCR; TCRdb keeps in-frame clones, though not all of them. Of 150,000 or so clones in the sample, about 93% are singletons; the top ten hold approximately 0.69%. The sequencing here drew on peripheral blood, taken on day 0 of AZD1222 vaccination. The origin of the receptors is an adult in good health. The CDR3 runs from the conserved cysteine through the conserved F or W. D genes are given only for firm matches. Size is omitted from some rows. Given values are once, few, many or a class for expanded clones.

d_gene	v_gene	abundance	j_gene	CDR3nt	CDR3aa
.	TRBV2	.	TRBJ1-1	TGTGCCAGCAGTGATAGGGAGTTTCACACTGAAGCTTTCTTT	CASSDREFHTEAFF
.	TRBV5-6	.	TRBJ2-7	TGTGCCAGCAGCGCGACCGGCCCCTCCTACGAGCAGTACTTC	CASSATGPSYEQYF
.	TRBV5-1	.	TRBJ1-4	TGCGCCAGCAGCTTTGGGGAGACTGAAAAACTGTTTTTT	CASSFGETEKLFF
.	TRBV9	.	TRBJ2-1	TGTGCCAGCAGCGTGGGATTAGCGGAATACAATGAGCAGTTCTTC	CASSVGLAEYNEQFF
TRBD2	TRBV18	.	TRBJ2-1	TGTGCCAGCTCACCGAAGCTAGCGGGAGGGCCGGGAAATGAGCAGTTCTTC	CASSPKLAGGPGNEQFF
.	TRBV14	once	TRBJ1-3	TGTGCCAGCAGCCCCAGTCGGGGACACTCTGGAAACACCATATATTTT	CASSPSRGHSGNTIYF
TRBD2	TRBV2	.	TRBJ2-7	TGTGCCAGCAGGGGACTAGCGGGAGACGAGCAGTACTTC	CASRGLAGDEQYF
TRBD2	TRBV7-3	.	TRBJ2-7	TGTGCCAGCAGCTTAACGAGAACTAGCGGGAGTTACGAGCAGTACTTC	CASSLTRTSGSYEQYF
.	TRBV11-2	.	TRBJ1-2	TGTGCCAGCAGCCACCGAACAGGGTCTGGCTACACCTTC	CASSHRTGSGYTF
.	TRBV30	.	TRBJ2-3	TGTGCCGCGACCCTGGCGGGCAGACTCACAGATACGCAGTATTTT	CAATLAGRLTDTQYF
TRBD2	TRBV5-1	.	TRBJ2-1	TGCGCCAGCAGCCCGGGACTAGCAACCTACAATGAGCAGTTCTTC	CASSPGLATYNEQFF
.	TRBV5-1	.	TRBJ2-6	TGCGCCAGCAGCTTGGTTGGCAGTGGGTGGGTCCTGACTTTC	CASSLVGSGWVLTF
.	TRBV5-1	.	TRBJ1-1	TGCGCCAGCAGCTTGGATGGAGGGGGTCACACTGAAGCTTTCTTT	CASSLDGGGHTEAFF
.	TRBV7-7	.	TRBJ2-7	TGTGCCAGCAGCTTAGATGCGGGACAAGAGCAGTACTTC	CASSLDAGQEQYF
.	TRBV28	.	TRBJ1-1	TGTGCCAGCAGGGGGGGCGCGAACACTGAAGCTTTCTTT	CASRGGANTEAFF
.	TRBV28	.	TRBJ1-2	TGTGCCAGCTTATCGCAGGGCGGAGGCTACACCTTC	CASLSQGGGYTF
.	TRBV10-1	.	TRBJ1-1	TGCGCCAGCTCTGGGACTCAGAGAACTGAAGCTTTCTTT	CASSGTQRTEAFF
.	TRBV3-1/TRBV3-2	once	TRBJ1-6	TGTGCCAGCAGCCAAGGGCAGCTTAATTCACCCCTCCACTTT	CASSQGQLNSPLHF